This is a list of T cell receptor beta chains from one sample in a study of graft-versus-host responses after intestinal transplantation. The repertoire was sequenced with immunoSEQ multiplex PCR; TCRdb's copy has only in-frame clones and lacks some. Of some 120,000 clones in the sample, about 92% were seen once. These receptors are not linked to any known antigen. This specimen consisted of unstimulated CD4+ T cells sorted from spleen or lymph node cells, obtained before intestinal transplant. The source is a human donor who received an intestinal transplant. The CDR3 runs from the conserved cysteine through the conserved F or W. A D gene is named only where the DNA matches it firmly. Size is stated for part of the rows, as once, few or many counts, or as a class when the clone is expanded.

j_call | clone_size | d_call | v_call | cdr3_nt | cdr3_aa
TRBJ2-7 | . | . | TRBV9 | TGTGCCAGCAGCGTCGGACTCGGGGGCTCCTACGAGCAGTACTTC | CASSVGLGGSYEQYF
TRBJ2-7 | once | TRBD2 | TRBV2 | TGTGCCAGCAGCGGGGGTGCGGGCGGGGGGGCCCACGAGCAGTACTTC | CASSGGAGGGAHEQYF
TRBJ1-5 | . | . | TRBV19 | TGTGCCAGTAGTTCCGAGGGTGTGGGGAATCAGCCCCAGCATTTT | CASSSEGVGNQPQHF
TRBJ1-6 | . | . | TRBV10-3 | TGTGCCATCAGAGGGACGGGAAATTCACCCCTCCACTTT | CAIRGTGNSPLHF
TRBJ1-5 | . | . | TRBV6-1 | TGTGCCAGCAGTGCGCAGGGGTTCAATCAGCCCCAGCATTTT | CASSAQGFNQPQHF
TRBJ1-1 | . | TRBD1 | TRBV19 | TGTGCCAGTAGTCCGACAGGGTTCAGCGAAGCTTTCTTT | CASSPTGFSEAFF
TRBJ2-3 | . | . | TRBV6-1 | TGTGCGACGGGTGTGGTCGGTGTGGCAGATACGCAGTATTTT | CATGVVGVADTQYF
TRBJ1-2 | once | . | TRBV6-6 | TGTGCCAGCAGGCAACTAGGACACTATGGCTACACCTTC | CASRQLGHYGYTF
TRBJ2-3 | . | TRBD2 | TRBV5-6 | TGTGCCAGCAGCCGGGAGGGCACAGATACGCAGTATTTT | CASSREGTDTQYF
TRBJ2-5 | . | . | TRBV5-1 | TGCGCCAGCAGCCCGGGACCATTTGTGGCCCAGTACTTC | CASSPGPFVAQYF
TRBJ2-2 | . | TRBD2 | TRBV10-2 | TGCGCCAGCAGTGAGATAAGCGGGGGGGCCTTCGGGGAGCTGTTTTTT | CASSEISGGAFGELFF
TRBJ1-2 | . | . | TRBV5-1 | TGCGCCAGCAGCTTGGTCACCCAGGGCGGCTACACCTTC | CASSLVTQGGYTF
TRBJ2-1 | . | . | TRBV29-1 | TGCAGCGTTGAAGATTTCGGACCCTACAATGAGCAGTTCTTC | CSVEDFGPYNEQFF
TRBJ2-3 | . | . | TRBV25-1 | TGTGCCAGCAGCAGAATATCCCCCCCGACAGATACGCAGTATTTT | CASSRISPPTDTQYF
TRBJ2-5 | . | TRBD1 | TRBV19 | TGTGCCAGTAGCGCCGGGACAGGGTTCGGGGAGACCCAGTACTTC | CASSAGTGFGETQYF
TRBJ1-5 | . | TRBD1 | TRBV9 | TGTGCCAGCAGCCCCGGGACAGGGAGGCATCAGCCCCAGCATTTT | CASSPGTGRHQPQHF
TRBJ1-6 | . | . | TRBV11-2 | TGTGCCAGCAGCCCGCTGGGGGGGCCAAATTCACCCCTCCACTTT | CASSPLGGPNSPLHF
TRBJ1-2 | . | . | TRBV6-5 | TGTGCCAGCAGGGGAGGGGCTCCGGATGGCTACACCTTC | CASRGGAPDGYTF
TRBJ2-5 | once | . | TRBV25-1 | TGTGCCAGCGAAATACATGAGGGGCTGCGGGGCCAAGAGACCCAGTACTTC | CASEIHEGLRGQETQYF
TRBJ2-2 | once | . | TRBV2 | TGTGCCAGCAGCGTCACCGGGGAGCTGTTTTTT | CASSVTGELFF
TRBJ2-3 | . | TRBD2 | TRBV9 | TGTGCCAGCAGCGTAGACCCCTGGGGCGGGGGGGCTGGAGATACGCAGTATTTT | CASSVDPWGGGAGDTQYF
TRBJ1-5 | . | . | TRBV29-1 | TGCAGCGTTGATTCAGGAGGCAATCAGCCCCAGCATTTT | CSVDSGGNQPQHF
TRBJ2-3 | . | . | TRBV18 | TGTGCCAGCTCAATAACGGCAGGACAAAACACAGATACGCAGTATTTT | CASSITAGQNTDTQYF
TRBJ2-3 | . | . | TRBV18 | TGTGCCAGCTATCCTTCCGGGGGGCGGAGTGATACGCAGTATTTT | CASYPSGGRSDTQYF